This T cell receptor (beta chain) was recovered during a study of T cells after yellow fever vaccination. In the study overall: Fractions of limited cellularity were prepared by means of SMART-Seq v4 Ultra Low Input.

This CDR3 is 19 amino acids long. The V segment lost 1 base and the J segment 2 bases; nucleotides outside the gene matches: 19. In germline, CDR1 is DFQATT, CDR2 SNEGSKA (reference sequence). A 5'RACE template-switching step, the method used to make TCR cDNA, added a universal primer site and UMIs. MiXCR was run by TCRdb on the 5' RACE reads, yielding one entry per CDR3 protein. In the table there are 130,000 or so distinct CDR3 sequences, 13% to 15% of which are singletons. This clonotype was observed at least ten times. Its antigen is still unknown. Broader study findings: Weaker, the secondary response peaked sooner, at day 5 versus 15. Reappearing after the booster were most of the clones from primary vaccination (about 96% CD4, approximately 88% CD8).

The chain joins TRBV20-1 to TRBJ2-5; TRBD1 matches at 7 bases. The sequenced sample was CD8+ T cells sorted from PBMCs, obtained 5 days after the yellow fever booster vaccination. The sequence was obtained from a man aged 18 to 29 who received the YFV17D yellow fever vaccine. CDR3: CSARARTGSNVHTQETQYF. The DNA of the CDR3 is TGCAGTGCTAGAGCTCGGACAGGTTCCAACGTGCACACACAAGAGACCCAGTACTTC.